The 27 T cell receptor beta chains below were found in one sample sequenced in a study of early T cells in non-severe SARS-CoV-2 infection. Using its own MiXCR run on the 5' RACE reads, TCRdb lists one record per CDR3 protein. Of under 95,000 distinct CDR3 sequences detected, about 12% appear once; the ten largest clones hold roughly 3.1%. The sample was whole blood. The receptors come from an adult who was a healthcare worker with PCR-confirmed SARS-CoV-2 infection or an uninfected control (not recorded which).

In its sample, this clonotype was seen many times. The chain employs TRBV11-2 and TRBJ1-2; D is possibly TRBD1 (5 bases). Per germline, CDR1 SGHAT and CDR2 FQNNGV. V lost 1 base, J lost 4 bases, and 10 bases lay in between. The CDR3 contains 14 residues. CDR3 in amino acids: CASSLATALYGYTF. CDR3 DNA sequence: TGTGCCAGCAGCTTAGCGACAGCCCTCTATGGCTACACCTTC.

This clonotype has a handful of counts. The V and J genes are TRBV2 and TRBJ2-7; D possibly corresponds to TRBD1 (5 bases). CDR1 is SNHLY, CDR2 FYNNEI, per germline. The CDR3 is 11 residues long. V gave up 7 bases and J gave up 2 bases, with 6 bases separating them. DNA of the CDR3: TGTGCCAGCACAGGGACCTACGAGCAGTACTTC. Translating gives CASTGTYEQYF. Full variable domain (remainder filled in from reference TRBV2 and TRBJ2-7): EPEVTQTPSHQVTQMGQEVILRCVPISNHLYFYWYRQILGQKVEFLVSFYNNEISEKSEIFDDQFSVERPDGSNFTLKIRSTKLEDSAMYFCASTGTYEQYFGPGTRLTVT.

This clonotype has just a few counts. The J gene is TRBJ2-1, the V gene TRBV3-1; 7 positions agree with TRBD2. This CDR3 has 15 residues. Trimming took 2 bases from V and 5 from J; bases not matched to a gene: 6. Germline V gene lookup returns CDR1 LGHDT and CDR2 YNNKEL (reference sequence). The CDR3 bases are TGTGCCAGCAGCCAAACCGGGACTACCAACAATGAGCAGTTCTTC. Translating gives CASSQTGTTNNEQFF.

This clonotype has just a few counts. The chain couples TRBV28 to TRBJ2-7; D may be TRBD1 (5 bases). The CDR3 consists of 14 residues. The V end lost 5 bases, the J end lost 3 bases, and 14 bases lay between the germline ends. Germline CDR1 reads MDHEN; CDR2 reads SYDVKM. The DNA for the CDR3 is TGTGCCAGCAGTGTACAGGACACCCGCTACGAGCAGTACTTC. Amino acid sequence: CASSVQDTRYEQYF. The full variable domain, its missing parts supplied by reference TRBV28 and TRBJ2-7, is DVKVTQSSRYLVKRTGEKVFLECVQDMDHENMFWYRQDPGLGLRLIYFSYDVKMKEKGDIPEGYSVSREKKERFSLILESASTNQTSMYLCASSVQDTRYEQYFGPGTRLTVT.

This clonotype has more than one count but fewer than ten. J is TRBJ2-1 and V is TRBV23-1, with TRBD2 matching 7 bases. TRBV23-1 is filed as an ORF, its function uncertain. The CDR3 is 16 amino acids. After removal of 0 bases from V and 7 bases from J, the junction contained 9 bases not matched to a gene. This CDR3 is CASSQSRREGYNEQFF. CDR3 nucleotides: TGCGCCAGCAGTCAATCGAGGAGGGAGGGCTATAATGAGCAGTTCTTC.

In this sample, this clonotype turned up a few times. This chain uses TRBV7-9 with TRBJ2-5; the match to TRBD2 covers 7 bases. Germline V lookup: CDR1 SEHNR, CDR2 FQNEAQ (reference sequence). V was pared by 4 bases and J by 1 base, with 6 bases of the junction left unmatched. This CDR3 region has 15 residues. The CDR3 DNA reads TGTGCCAGCAGCTCCCTTCTAGCGGTCCAAGAGACCCAGTACTTC. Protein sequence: CASSSLLAVQETQYF.

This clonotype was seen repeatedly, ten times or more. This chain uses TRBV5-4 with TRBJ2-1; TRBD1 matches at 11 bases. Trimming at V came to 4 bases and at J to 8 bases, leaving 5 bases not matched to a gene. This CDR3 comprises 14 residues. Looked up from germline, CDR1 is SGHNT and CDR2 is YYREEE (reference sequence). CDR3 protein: CASSAGQGAYEQFF. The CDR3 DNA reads TGTGCCAGCAGCGCCGGACAGGGGGCCTATGAGCAGTTCTTC.

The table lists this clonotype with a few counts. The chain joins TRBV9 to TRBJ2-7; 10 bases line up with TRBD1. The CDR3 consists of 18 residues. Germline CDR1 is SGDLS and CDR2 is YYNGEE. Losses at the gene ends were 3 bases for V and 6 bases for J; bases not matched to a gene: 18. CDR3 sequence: CASSANAGTGDLGLEQYF. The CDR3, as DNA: TGTGCCAGCAGCGCGAACGCCGGGACAGGGGACTTAGGTCTCGAGCAGTACTTC.

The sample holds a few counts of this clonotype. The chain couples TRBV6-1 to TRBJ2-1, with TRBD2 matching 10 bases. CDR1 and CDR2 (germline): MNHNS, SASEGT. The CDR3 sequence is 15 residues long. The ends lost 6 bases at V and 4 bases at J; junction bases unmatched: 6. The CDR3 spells CASRGGTSAYNEQFF. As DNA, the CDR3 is TGTGCCAGCAGGGGAGGGACTAGCGCTTACAATGAGCAGTTCTTC.

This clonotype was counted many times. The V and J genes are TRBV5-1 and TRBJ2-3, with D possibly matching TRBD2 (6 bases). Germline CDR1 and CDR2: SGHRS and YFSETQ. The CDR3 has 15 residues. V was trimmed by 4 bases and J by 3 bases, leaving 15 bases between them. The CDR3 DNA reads TGCGCCAGCAGCCTCCCGCGGGAAGCGACAGATACGCAGTATTTT. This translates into CASSLPREATDTQYF.

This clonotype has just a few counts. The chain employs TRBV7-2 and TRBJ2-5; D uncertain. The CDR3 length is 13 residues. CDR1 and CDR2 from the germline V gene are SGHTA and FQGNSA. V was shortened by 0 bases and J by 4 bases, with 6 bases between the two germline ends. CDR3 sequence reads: CASSLAAPETQYF. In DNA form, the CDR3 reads TGTGCCAGCAGCTTAGCGGCCCCAGAGACCCAGTACTTC.

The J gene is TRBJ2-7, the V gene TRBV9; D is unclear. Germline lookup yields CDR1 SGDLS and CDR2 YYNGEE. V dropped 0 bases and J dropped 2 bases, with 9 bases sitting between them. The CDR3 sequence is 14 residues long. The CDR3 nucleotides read TGTGCCAGCAGCGTAGGAGTCGGAGCCTACGAGCAGTACTTC. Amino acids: CASSVGVGAYEQYF.

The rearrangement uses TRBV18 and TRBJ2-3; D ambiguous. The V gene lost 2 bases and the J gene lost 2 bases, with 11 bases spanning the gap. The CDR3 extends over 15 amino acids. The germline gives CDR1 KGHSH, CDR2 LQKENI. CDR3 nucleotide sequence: TGTGCCAGCTCACCATTCAGTGGAATCACAGATACGCAGTATTTT. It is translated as CASSPFSGITDTQYF. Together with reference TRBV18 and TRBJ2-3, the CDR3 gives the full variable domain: NAGVMQNPRHLVRRRGQEARLRCSPMKGHSHVYWYRQLPEEGLKFMVYLQKENIIDESGMPKERFSAEFPKEGPSILRIQQVVRGDSAAYFCASSPFSGITDTQYFGPGTRLTVL.

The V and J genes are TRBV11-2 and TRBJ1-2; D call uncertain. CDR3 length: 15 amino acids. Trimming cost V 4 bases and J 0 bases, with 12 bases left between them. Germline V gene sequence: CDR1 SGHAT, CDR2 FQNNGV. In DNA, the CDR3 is TGTGCCAGCAGCTCGGCAGGAGAAACTAACTATGGCTACACCTTC. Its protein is CASSSAGETNYGYTF.

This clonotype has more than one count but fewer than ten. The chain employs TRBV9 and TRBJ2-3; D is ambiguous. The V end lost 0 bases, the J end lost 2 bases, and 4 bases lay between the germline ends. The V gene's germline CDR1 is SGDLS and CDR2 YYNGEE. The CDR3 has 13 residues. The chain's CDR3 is CASSVGHTDTQYF. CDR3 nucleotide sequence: TGTGCCAGCAGCGTAGGGCACACAGATACGCAGTATTTT. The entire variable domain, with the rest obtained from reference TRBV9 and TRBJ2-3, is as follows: DSGVTQTPKHLITATGQRVTLRCSPRSGDLSVYWYQQSLDQGLQFLIQYYNGEERAKGNILERFSAQQFPDLHSELNLSSLELGDSALYFCASSVGHTDTQYFGPGTRLTVL.

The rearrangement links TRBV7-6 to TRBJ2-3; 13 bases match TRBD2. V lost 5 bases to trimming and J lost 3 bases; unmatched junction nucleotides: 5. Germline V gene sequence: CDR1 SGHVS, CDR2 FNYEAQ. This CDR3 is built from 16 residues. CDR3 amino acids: CASSPGLAGPTDTQYF. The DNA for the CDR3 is TGTGCCAGCAGCCCGGGACTAGCGGGACCGACAGATACGCAGTATTTT.

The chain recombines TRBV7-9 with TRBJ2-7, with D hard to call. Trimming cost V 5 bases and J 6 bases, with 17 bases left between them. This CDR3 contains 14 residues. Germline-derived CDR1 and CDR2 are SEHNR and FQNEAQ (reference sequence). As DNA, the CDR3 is TGTGCCAGCAGCGGGCAGGAAAACTCTATCGAGCAGTACTTC. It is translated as CASSGQENSIEQYF.

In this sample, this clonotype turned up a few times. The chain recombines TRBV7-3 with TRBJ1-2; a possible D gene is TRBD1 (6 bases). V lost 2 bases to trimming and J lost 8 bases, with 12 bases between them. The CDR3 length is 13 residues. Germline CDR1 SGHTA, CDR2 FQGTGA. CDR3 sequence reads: CASSLGQGTGYTF. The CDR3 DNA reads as TGTGCCAGCAGCTTAGGGCAGGGGACCGGCTACACCTTC.

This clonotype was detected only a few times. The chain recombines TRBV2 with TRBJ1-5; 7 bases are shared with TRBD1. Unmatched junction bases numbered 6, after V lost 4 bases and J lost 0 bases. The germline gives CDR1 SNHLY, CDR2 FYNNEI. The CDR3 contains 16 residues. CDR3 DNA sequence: TGTGCCAGCAGTGTATTGGGACAGTATAGCAATCAGCCCCAGCATTTT. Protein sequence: CASSVLGQYSNQPQHF.

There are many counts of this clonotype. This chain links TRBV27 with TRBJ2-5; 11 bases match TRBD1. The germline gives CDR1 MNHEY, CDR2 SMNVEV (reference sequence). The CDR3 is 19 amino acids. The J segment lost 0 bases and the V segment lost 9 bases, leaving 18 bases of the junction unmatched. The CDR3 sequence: CASSLLPGTGGGNQETQYF. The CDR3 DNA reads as TGTGCCAGTTCCTTATTACCCGGGACAGGGGGTGGGAACCAAGAGACCCAGTACTTC.

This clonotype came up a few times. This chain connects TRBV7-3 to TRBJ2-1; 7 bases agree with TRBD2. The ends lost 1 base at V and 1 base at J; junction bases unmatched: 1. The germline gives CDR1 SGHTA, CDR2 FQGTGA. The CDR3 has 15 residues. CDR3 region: CASSLSSGSYNEQFF. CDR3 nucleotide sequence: TGTGCCAGCAGCTTAAGTAGCGGGTCCTACAATGAGCAGTTCTTC.

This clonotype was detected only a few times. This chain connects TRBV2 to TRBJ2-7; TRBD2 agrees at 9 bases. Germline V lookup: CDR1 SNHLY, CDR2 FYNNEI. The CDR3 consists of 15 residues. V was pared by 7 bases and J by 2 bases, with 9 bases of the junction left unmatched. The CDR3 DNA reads TGTGCCAGCATGAATAGCGGGAGAGACCCCTACGAGCAGTACTTC. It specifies CASMNSGRDPYEQYF.

DNA of the CDR3: TGTGCCAGCAGTTTTAGGGACAGGAGGAATCAGCCCCAGCATTTT. Translated, it gives CASSFRDRRNQPQHF. The V call is TRBV28, the J call TRBJ1-5, with TRBD1 identical over 8 bases. CDR3 length equals 15 residues. The J segment lost 4 bases and the V segment lost 3 bases, leaving 5 bases of the junction unmatched. Germline V gene sequence: CDR1 MDHEN, CDR2 SYDVKM.

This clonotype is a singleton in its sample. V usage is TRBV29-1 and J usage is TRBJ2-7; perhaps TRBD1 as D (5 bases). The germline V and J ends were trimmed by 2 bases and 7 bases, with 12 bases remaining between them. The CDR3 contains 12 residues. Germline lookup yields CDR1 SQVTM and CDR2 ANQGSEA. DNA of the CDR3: TGCAGCGTTGAAAGGGGCCCTTTTGAGCAGTACTTC. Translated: CSVERGPFEQYF.

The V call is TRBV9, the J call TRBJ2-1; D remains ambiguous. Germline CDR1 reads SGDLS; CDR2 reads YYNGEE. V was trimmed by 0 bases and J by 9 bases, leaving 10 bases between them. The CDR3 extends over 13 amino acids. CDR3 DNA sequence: TGTGCCAGCAGCGTAGGGGGAAGGGCTGAGCAGTTCTTC. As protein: CASSVGGRAEQFF.

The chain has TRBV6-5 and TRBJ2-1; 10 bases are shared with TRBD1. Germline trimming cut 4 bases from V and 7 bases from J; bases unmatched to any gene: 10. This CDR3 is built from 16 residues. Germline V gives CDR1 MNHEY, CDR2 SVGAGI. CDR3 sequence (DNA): TGTGCCAGCAGTTTCAGGGGACAGGGGAGTAGGAATGAGCAGTTCTTC. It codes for CASSFRGQGSRNEQFF.

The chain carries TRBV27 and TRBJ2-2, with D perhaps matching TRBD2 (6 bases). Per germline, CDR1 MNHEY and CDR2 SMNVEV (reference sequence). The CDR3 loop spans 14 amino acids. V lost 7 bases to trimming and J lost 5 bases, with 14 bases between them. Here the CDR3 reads CASTNPTRTGELFF. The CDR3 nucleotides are TGTGCCAGCACCAATCCGACTAGGACCGGGGAGCTGTTTTTT.